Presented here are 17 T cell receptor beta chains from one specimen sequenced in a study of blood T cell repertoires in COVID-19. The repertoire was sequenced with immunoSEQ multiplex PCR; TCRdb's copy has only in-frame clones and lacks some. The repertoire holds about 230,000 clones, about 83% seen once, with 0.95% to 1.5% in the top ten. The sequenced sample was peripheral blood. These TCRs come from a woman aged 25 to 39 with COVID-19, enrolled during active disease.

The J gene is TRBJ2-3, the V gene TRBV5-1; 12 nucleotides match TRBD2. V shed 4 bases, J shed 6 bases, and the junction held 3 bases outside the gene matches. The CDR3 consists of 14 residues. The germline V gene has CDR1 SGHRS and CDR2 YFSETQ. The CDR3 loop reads CASSPGLAGDTQYF. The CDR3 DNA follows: TGCGCCAGCAGCCCCGGACTAGCGGGGGATACGCAGTATTTT. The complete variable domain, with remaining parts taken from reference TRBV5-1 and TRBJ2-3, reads KAGVTQTPRYLIKTRGQQVTLSCSPISGHRSVSWYQQTPGQGLQFLFEYFSETQRNKGNFPGRFSGRQFSNSRSEMNVSTLELGDSALYLCASSPGLAGDTQYFGPGTRLTVL.

In DNA form, the CDR3 reads TGTGCCTCACAGGGAGCCCGCAATCAGCCCCAGCATTTT. This encodes CASQGARNQPQHF. V is TRBV19 and J is TRBJ1-5; D may be TRBD1 (6 bases). The germline gives CDR1 LNHDA, CDR2 SQIVND (reference sequence). The CDR3 totals 13 residues. With 11 bases removed from V and 2 bases from J, the gap between germline ends came to 13 bases.

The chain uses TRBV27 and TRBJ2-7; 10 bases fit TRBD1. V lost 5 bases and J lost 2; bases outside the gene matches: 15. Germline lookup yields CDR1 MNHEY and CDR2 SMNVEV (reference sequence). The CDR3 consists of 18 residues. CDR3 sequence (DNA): TGTGCCAGCAGTCCGCCCCCAAAAGACAGGGGGCAACCCTACGAGCAGTACTTC. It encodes CASSPPPKDRGQPYEQYF.

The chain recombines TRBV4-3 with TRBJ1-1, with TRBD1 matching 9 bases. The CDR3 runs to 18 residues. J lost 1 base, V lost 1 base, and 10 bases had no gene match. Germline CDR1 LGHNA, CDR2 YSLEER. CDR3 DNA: TGCGCCAGCAGCCAAGGGACTTACCGGACAGGGGCGAACACTGAAGCTTTCTTT. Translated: CASSQGTYRTGANTEAFF.

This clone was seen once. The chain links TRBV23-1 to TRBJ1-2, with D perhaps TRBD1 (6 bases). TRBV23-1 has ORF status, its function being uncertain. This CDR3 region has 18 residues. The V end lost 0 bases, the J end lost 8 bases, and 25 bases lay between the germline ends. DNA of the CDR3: TGCGCCAGCAGTCAATCTCTAAAGACCAGGAACCTCCAGGGGGGCTACACCTTC. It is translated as CASSQSLKTRNLQGGYTF.

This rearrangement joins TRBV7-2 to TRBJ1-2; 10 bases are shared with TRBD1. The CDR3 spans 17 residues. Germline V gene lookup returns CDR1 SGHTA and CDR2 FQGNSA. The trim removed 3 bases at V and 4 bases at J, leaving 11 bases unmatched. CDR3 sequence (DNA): TGTGCCAGCAGCTTCAGACAGGGGGCGCGACTTCCCTATGGCTACACCTTC. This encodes CASSFRQGARLPYGYTF.

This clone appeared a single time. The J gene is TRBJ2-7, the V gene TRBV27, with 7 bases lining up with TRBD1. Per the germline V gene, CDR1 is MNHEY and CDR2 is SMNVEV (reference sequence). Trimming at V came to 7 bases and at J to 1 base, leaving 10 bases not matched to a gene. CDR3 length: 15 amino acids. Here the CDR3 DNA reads TGTGCCAGCACCCCTACCCCGGACAGGTCCTACGAGCAGTACTTC. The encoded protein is CASTPTPDRSYEQYF.

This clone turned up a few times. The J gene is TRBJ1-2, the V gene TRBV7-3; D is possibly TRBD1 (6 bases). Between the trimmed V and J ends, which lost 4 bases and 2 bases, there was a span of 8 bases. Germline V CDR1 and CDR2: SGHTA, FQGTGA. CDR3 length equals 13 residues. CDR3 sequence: CASSSTGNYGYTF. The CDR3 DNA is TGTGCCAGCAGCTCTACAGGGAACTATGGCTACACCTTC. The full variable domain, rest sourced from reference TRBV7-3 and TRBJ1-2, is GAGVSQTPSNKVTEKGKYVELRCDPISGHTALYWYRQSLGQGPEFLIYFQGTGAADDSGLPNDRFFAVRPEGSVSTLKIQRTERGDSAVYLCASSSTGNYGYTFGSGTRLTVV.

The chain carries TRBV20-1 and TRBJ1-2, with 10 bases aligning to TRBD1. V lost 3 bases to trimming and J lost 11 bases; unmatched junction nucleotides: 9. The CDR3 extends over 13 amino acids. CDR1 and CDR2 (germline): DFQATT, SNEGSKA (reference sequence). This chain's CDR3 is CSASRGTGVEYTF. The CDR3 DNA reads TGCAGTGCTAGTCGGGGGACAGGGGTCGAGTACACCTTC.

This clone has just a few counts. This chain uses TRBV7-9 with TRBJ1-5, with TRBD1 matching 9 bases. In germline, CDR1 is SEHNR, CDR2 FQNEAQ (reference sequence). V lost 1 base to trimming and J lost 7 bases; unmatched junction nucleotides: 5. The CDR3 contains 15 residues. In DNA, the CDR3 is TGTGCCAGCAGCTTAGGCGGGACAGGGCCCCAGCCCCAGCATTTT. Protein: CASSLGGTGPQPQHF.

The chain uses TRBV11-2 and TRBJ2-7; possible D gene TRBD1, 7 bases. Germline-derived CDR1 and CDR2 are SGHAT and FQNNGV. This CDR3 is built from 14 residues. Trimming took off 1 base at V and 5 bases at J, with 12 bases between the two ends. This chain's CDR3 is CASSLVGGQNEQYF. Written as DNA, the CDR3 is TGTGCCAGCAGCTTAGTCGGGGGACAGAACGAGCAGTACTTC.

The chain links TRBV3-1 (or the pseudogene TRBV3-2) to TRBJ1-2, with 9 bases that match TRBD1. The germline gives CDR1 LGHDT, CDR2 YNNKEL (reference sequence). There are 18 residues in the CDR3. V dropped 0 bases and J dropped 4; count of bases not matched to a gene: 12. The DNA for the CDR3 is TGTGCCAGCAGCCAAGATCTTGGGACAGGGAGGGGACTCTATGGCTACACCTTC. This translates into CASSQDLGTGRGLYGYTF.

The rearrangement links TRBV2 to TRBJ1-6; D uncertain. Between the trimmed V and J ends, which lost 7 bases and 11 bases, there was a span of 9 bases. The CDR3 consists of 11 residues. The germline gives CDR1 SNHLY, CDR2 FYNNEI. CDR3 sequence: CASNQDTPLHF. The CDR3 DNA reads TGTGCCAGCAACCAAGACACACCCCTCCACTTT.

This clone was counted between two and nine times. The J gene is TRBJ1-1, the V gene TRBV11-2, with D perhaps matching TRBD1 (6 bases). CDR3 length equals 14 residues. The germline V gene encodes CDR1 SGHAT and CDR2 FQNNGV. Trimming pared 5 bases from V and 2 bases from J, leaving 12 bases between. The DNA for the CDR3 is TGTGCCAGCAGCGCTACCAGGGGTAACACTGAAGCTTTCTTT. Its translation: CASSATRGNTEAFF.

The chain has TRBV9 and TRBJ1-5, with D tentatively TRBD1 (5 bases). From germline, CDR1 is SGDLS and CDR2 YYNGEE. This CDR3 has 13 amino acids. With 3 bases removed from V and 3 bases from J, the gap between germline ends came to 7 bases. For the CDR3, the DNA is TGTGCCAGCAGCGCAGGGAACAATCAGCCCCAGCATTTT. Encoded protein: CASSAGNNQPQHF.

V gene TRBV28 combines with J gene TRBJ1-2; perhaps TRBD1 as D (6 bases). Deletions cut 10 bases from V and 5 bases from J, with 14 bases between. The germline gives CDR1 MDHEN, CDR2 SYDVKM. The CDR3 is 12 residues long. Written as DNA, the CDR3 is TGTGCCACCTCGGACAGCAGATATGGCTACACCTTC. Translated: CATSDSRYGYTF.

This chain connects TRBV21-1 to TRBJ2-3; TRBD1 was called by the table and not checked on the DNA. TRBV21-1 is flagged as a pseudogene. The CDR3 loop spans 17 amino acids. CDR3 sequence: CASTYPNRGLRTDTQYF. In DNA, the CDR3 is TGTGCCAGCACTTACCCAAACAGGGGGCTTCGGACAGATACGCAGTATTTT.